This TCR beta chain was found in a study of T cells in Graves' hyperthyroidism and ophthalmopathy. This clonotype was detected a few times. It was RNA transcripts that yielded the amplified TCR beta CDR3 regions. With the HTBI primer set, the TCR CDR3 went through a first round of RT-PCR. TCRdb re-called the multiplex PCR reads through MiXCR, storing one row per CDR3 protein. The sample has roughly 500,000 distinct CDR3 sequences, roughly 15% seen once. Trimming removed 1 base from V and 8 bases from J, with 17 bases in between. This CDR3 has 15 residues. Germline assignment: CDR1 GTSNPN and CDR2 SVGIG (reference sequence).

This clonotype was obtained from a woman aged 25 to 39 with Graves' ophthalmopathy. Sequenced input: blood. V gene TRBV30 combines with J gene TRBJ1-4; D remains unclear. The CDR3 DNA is TGTGCCTGGAGTGCTGGTGGCAAAGAAGGCGAAAAACTGTTTTTT. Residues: CAWSAGGKEGEKLFF.